One T cell receptor beta chain is described in this entry. Its specificity is not known. This specimen comes from a study of STAT5B mutations in CD4+ large granular lymphocyte leukemia. Study overall: Among healthy controls, a particular HLA allele went with more CDR3 'QG' motifs. Whole-study findings and limits: Main leukemic clonotypes were patient-specific, but 20% to 25% appeared at low frequency elsewhere. Top patient clones used TRBV06 genes more often: 8/27 versus 2/35 in controls.

Trimming cost V 8 bases and J 2 bases, with 5 bases left between them. Looked up from germline, CDR1 is MNHEY and CDR2 is SMNVEV (reference sequence). The CDR3 consists of 11 residues. Here immunoSEQ multiplex PCR was the method, and the copy in TCRdb shows in-frame clones only, minus some. The repertoire holds about 23,000 clones, with roughly three quarters as singletons. The sample comprised CD4+ T cells from blood buffy coats. This chain connects TRBV27 to TRBJ2-3; D gene ambiguous. The TCR sequence derives from a human donor in good health. The CDR3 sequence is CASHSTDTQYF. CDR3 in DNA: TGTGCCAGCCATTCCACAGATACGCAGTATTTT.